This T cell receptor (beta chain) was identified in a study of regulatory T cells in long-lasting Graves disease. Concerning this clonotype itself: Without the conserved terminal phenylalanine or tryptophan, this CDR3 likely stems from a read error.

Time point given: persistent/refractory GD, antithyroid drugs over 5 years with positive TRAb. Generation of the TCR library employed RNA extracted from PBMCs. Library construction for TCR beta used iRepertoire HTBI primers and Arm-PCR of CDR3 regions. TCRdb fed the multiplex PCR reads into MiXCR, producing one record per CDR3 protein. The repertoire holds a few hundred thousand distinct CDR3 sequences, roughly 25% seen once, with around 30% in the top ten. CDR1 is MNHEY and CDR2 is SVGAGI in the germline V gene. With 2 bases clipped from V and 4 bases from J, the junction kept 1 base outside the gene matches. The CDR3 consists of 15 residues.

The source material was peripheral blood mononuclear cells (PBMCs), sampled when the disease was refractory, from a patient treated with antithyroid drugs. The chain is built from TRBV6-5 and TRBJ2-3; 12 bases match TRBD2. The sequence came from a woman aged 40 to 50 with Graves disease. The CDR3 DNA is TGTGCCAGCAGTTACAGACTAGCGGGAGCAGATACGCAGTATTTG. Its translation: CASSYRLAGADTQYL.